These 10 T cell receptor beta chains were sequenced from one sample in a study of T cells after yellow fever vaccination. TCRdb used MiXCR to reprocess the 5' RACE reads, holding one entry per CDR3 protein. This sample has 75,000 to 100,000 distinct CDR3 sequences; approximately 9% occur once, and the top ten carry around 17%. The sequencing used CD8+ T cells not binding an NS4B(214-222) dextramer, sorted from PBMCs, collected roughly 15 days after the first yellow fever vaccination. Receptor source: a man between 18 and 35 years old who received the YFV17D yellow fever vaccine.

This clonotype showed up just a few times. V is TRBV20-1 and J is TRBJ2-7, with D unclear. Trimming took off 3 bases at V and 2 bases at J, with 8 bases between the two ends. This CDR3 is 12 amino acids long. Germline V gene sequence: CDR1 DFQATT, CDR2 SNEGSKA (reference sequence). The CDR3 here is CSARGRTYEQYF. In DNA, the CDR3 is TGCAGTGCTAGGGGCAGGACCTACGAGCAGTACTTC.

The rearrangement uses TRBV10-2 and TRBJ1-1; D remains ambiguous. Trimming cost V 8 bases and J 0 bases, with 13 bases left between them. Germline V CDR1 and CDR2: WSHSY, SAAADI. The length of the CDR3 is 14 residues. The CDR3 spells CASSSETLNTEAFF. CDR3 coding DNA: TGCGCCAGCTCTTCGGAGACCTTGAACACTGAAGCTTTCTTT.

The chain recombines TRBV4-1 with TRBJ1-1, with 7 bases lining up with TRBD1. The germline gives CDR1 MGHRA, CDR2 YSYEKL. The CDR3 has 16 residues. V lost 4 bases, J lost 0 bases, and 8 bases stayed unmatched. DNA of the CDR3: TGCGCCAGCAGCCCTAGACAGGGAGCTATGAACACTGAAGCTTTCTTT. As protein: CASSPRQGAMNTEAFF.

This clonotype occurred a few times. V is TRBV18 and J is TRBJ2-1, with D maybe TRBD1 (5 bases). This CDR3 comprises 13 residues. Trimming stripped 7 bases from V and 9 bases from J, with 16 bases between. The germline gives CDR1 KGHSH, CDR2 LQKENI. The CDR3: CASLQGDDIEQFF. For the CDR3, the DNA is TGTGCCAGCTTGCAGGGCGACGACATTGAGCAGTTCTTC.

The V gene is TRBV4-1, the J gene TRBJ1-3; no definite D call. Per the germline V gene, CDR1 is MGHRA and CDR2 is YSYEKL. V gave up 2 bases and J gave up 4 bases, with 3 bases separating them. CDR3 length: 12 amino acids. Here the CDR3 DNA reads TGCGCCAGCAGCCAACGAGGAAACACCATATATTTT. It specifies CASSQRGNTIYF.

The chain recombines TRBV3-1 with TRBJ1-4; D may be TRBD1 (5 bases). The germline gives CDR1 LGHDT, CDR2 YNNKEL (reference sequence). Trimming pared 11 bases from V and 5 bases from J, leaving 24 bases between. The CDR3 is 16 amino acids. The CDR3 spells CASSQTRTGGNEKLFF. The CDR3 coding sequence is TGTGCCTCCAGCCAAACCAGGACGGGGGGGAATGAAAAACTGTTTTTT.

This chain's CDR3 is CASSLALVESSTGELFF. The CDR3 DNA reads TGTGCCAGCAGCTTAGCGTTGGTGGAGTCCAGCACCGGGGAGCTGTTTTTT. V is TRBV7-9 and J is TRBJ2-2, with D unclear. CDR1 and CDR2 (germline): SEHNR, FQNEAQ (reference sequence). V lost 0 bases and J 4 bases, leaving 15 bases between the germline ends. The CDR3 extends over 17 amino acids.

The rearrangement uses TRBV25-1 and TRBJ1-2, with D possibly matching TRBD1 (6 bases). Germline CDR1 MGHDK, CDR2 SYGVNS. This CDR3 spans 15 amino acids. V lost 3 bases and J 6 bases, leaving 17 bases between the germline ends. The CDR3 bases are TGTGCCAGCAGTGACAGAGGCAGGGGAGCTAATGGCTACACCTTC. Translating it yields CASSDRGRGANGYTF.

Ten or more counts support this clonotype. This chain links TRBV12-3 or TRBV12-4 with TRBJ2-3; 9 bases are a match to TRBD2. The trim removed 8 bases at V and 0 bases at J, leaving 6 bases unmatched. This CDR3 has 15 residues. CDR3 sequence (DNA): TGTGCCAGCCATAGCGGGGGAGTCAGCACAGATACGCAGTATTTT. This encodes CASHSGGVSTDTQYF.

This clonotype was counted between two and nine times. The J gene is TRBJ2-5, the V gene TRBV20-1, with D unclear. The CDR3 has 11 amino acids. V gave up 1 base and J gave up 5 bases, with 5 bases separating them. Looked up from germline, CDR1 is DFQATT and CDR2 is SNEGSKA (reference sequence). The CDR3 sequence is CSARAEETQYF. In DNA, the CDR3 is TGCAGTGCTAGAGCGGAGGAGACCCAGTACTTC.